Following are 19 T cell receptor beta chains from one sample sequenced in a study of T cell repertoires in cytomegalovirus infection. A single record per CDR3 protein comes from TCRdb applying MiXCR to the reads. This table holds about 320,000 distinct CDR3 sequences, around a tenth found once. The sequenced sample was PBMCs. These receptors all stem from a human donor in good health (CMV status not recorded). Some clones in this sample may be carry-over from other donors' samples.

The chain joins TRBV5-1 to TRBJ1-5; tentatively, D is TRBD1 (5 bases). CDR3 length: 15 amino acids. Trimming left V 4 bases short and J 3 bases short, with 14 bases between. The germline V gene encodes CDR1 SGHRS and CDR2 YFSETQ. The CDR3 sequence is CASSPQDGLNQPQHF. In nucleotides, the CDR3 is TGCGCCAGCAGCCCACAGGACGGCCTCAATCAGCCCCAGCATTTT.

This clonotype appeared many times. CDR3 loop: CASSQDDLNPRGWNTDTQYF. CDR3 coding DNA: TGTGCCAGCAGCCAAGATGATTTGAACCCCCGGGGGTGGAACACAGATACGCAGTATTTT. The chain uses TRBV4-2 and TRBJ2-3; possible D gene TRBD2, 6 bases. Trimming cost V 0 bases and J 2 bases, with 24 bases left between them. Germline lookup yields CDR1 LGHNA and CDR2 YNFKEQ. The CDR3 runs to 20 residues.

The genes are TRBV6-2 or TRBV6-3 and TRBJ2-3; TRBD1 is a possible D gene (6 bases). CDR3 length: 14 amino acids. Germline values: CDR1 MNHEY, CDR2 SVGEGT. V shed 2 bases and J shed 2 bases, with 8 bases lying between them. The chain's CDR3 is CASSYRDNTDTQYF. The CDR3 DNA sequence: TGTGCCAGCAGTTACCGGGACAACACAGATACGCAGTATTTT.

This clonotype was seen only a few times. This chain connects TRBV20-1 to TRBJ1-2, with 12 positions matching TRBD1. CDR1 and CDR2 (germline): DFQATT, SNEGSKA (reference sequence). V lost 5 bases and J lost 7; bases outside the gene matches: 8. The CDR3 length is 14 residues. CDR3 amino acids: CSARPGQGAGGYTF. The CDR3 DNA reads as TGCAGTGCTCGGCCGGGACAGGGGGCTGGTGGCTACACCTTC.

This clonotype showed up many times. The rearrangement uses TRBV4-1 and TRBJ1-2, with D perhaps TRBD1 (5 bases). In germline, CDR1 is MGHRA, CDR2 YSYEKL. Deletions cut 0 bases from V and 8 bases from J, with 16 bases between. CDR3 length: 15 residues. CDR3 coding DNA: TGCGCCAGCAGCCAAGATGTGGGGGGGTTGAGAGGCTACACCTTC. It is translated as CASSQDVGGLRGYTF.

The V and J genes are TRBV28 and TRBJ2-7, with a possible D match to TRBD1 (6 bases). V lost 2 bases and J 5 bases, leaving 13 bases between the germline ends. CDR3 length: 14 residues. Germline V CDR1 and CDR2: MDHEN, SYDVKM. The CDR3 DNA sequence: TGTGCCAGCAGTTTACCAGGGGTCGGCAACGAGCAGTACTTC. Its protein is CASSLPGVGNEQYF.

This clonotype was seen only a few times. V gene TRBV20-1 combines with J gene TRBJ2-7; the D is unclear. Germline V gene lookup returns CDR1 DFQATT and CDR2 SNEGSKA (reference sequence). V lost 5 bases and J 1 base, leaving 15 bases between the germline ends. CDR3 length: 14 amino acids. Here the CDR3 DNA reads TGCAGTGCTCCGAGCGTGCGCGAATCCTACGAGCAGTACTTC. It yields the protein CSAPSVRESYEQYF.

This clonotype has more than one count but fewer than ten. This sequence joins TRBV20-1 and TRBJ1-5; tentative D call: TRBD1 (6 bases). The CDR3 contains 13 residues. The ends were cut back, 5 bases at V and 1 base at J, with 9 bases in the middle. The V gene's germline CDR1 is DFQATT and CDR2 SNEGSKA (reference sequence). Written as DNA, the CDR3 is TGCAGTGCTGTACAGGGAAGCAATCAGCCCCAGCATTTT. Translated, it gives CSAVQGSNQPQHF.

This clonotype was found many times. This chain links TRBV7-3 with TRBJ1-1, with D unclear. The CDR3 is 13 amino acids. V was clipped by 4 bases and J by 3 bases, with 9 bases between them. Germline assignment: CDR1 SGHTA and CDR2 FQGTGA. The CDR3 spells CASSSTAYTEAFF. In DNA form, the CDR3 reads TGTGCCAGCAGCTCAACAGCCTACACTGAAGCTTTCTTT.

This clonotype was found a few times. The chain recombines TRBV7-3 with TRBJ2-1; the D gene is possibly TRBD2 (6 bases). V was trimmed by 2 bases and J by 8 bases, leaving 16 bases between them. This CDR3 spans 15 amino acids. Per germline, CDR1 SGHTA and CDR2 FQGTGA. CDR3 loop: CASSLSGGSIYEQFF. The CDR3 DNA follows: TGTGCCAGCAGCTTATCCGGGGGATCTATCTATGAGCAGTTCTTC.

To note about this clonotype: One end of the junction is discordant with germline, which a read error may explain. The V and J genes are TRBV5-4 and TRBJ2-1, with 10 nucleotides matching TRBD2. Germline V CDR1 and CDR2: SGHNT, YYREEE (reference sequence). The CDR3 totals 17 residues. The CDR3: CAGSVRTSGNSYNEQFF. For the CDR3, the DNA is TGTGCCGGCAGCGTCCGGACTAGCGGAAATTCCTACAATGAGCAGTTCTTC.

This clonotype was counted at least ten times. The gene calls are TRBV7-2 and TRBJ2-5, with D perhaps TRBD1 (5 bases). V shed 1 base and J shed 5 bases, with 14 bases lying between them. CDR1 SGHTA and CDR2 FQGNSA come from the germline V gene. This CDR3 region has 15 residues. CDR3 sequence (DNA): TGTGCCAGCAGCTTAGACAAGAAGGGGATGGAGACCCAGTACTTC. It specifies CASSLDKKGMETQYF.

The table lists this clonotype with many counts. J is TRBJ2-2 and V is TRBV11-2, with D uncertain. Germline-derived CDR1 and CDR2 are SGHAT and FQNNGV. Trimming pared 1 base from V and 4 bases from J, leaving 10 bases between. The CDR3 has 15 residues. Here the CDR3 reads CASSLALSSTGELFF. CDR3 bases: TGTGCCAGCAGCTTAGCGCTTTCGAGCACCGGGGAGCTGTTTTTT.

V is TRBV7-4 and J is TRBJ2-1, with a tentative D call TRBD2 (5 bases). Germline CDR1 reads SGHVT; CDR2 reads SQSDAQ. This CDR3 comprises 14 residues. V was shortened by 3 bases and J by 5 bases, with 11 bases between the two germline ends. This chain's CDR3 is CASSLGSSHNEQFF. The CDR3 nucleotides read TGTGCCAGCAGCTTGGGGAGTTCTCACAATGAGCAGTTCTTC.

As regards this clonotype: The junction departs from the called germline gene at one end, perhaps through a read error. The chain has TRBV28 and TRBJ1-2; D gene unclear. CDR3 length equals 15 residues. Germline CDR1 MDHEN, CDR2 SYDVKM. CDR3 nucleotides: TGTGTCAGCATCTCCACCGGACGGAGTAACTATGGCTACACCTTC. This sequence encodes CVSISTGRSNYGYTF.

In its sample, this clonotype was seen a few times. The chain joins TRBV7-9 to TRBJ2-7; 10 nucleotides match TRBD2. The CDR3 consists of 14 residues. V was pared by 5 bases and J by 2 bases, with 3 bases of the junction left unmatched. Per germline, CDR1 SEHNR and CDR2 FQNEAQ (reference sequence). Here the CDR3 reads CASSTSGAPYEQYF. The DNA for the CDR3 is TGTGCCAGCAGCACTAGCGGGGCCCCCTACGAGCAGTACTTC. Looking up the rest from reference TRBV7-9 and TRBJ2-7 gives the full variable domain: DTGVSQNPRHKITKRGQNVTFRCDPISEHNRLYWYRQTLGQGPEFLTYFQNEAQLEKSRLLSDRFSAERPKGSFSTLEIQRTEQGDSAMYLCASSTSGAPYEQYFGPGTRLTVT.

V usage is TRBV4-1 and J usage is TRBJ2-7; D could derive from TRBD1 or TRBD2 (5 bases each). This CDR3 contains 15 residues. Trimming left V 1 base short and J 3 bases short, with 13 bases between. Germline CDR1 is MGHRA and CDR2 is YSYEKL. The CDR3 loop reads CASSQGDGVGYEQYF. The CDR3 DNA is TGCGCCAGCAGCCAAGGGGACGGAGTTGGCTACGAGCAGTACTTC.

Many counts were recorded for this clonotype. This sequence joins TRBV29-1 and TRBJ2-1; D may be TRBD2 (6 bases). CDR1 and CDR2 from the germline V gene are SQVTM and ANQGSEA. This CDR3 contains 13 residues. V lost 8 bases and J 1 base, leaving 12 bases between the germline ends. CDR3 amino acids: CSLAEGSYNEQFF. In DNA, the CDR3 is TGCAGCCTCGCGGAGGGGTCCTACAATGAGCAGTTCTTC.

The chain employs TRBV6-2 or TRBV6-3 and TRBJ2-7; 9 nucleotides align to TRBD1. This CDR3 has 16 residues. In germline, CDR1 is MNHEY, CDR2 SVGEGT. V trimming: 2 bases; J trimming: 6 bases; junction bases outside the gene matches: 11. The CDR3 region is CASSYGPGTGISEQYF. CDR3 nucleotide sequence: TGTGCCAGCAGTTACGGTCCTGGGACAGGGATCTCCGAGCAGTACTTC.